One sample yielded the 5 T cell receptor beta chains listed below, sequenced in a study of blood T cell repertoires in COVID-19. The repertoire was sequenced with immunoSEQ multiplex PCR; TCRdb's copy has only in-frame clones and lacks some. The table includes 200,000 to 250,000 clones, 70% to 90% detected once. Sequenced material: PBMCs or T cells enriched from blood (not recorded which). The receptors shown here come from a woman aged 50 to 60 with acute COVID-19.

The rearrangement joins TRBV5-4 to TRBJ2-2; no clear D gene. From germline, CDR1 is SGHNT and CDR2 YYREEE (reference sequence). The CDR3 has 16 amino acids. Trimming stripped 0 bases from V and 3 bases from J, with 12 bases between. The CDR3 nucleotides read TGTGCCAGCAGCTTGGGGGCAACGATAGACACCGGGGAGCTGTTTTTT. Its protein product is CASSLGATIDTGELFF.

The chain joins TRBV5-6 to TRBJ1-1, with D uncertain. V lost 4 bases and J lost 0, with 13 bases in between. CDR1 SGHDT and CDR2 YYEEEE come from the germline V gene. This CDR3 region has 15 residues. DNA for the CDR3: TGTGCCAGCAGCCCGCCCGGGAGATTGAACACTGAAGCTTTCTTT. This gives the protein CASSPPGRLNTEAFF.

The chain has TRBV9 and TRBJ2-2; 10 bases align to TRBD2. Trimming at V came to 3 bases and at J to 3 bases, leaving 2 bases not matched to a gene. Germline CDR1 reads SGDLS; CDR2 reads YYNGEE. The CDR3 is made up of 15 amino acids. For the CDR3, the DNA is TGTGCCAGCAGCGGGCTAGCGGGGGACACCGGGGAGCTGTTTTTT. It translates to CASSGLAGDTGELFF.

This chain links TRBV5-4 with TRBJ1-4; TRBD1 aligns across 9 bases. J was trimmed by 1 base and V by 4 bases; bases with no gene match: 5. The CDR3 has 16 amino acids. CDR1 and CDR2 from the germline V gene are SGHNT and YYREEE (reference sequence). The CDR3 sequence: CASSDGQGRTNEKLFF. As DNA, the CDR3 is TGTGCCAGCAGCGACGGACAGGGGAGAACTAATGAAAAACTGTTTTTT.

CDR3 in DNA: TGCGCCACCCGGACTAGCGGGGGGGCTTTCGAGTACGAGCAGTACTTC. It is translated as CATRTSGGAFEYEQYF. The rearrangement joins TRBV10-2 to TRBJ2-7; TRBD2 matches at 15 bases. The CDR3 extends over 16 amino acids. The ends lost 10 bases at V and 4 bases at J; junction bases unmatched: 11. Per germline, CDR1 WSHSY and CDR2 SAAADI.